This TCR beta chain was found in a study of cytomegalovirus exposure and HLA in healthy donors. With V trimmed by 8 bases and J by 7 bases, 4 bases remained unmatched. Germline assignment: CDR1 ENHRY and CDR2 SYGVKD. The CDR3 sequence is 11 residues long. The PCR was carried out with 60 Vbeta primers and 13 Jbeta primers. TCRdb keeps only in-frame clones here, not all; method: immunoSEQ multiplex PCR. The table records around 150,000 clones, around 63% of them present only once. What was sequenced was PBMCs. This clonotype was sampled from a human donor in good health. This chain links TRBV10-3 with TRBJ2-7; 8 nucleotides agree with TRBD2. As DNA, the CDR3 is TGTGCCATCCGGTCGGGGGGGGAGCAGTACTTC. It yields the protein CAIRSGGEQYF.